Listed below are T cell receptor beta chains from one sample, sequenced in a study of response to subunit inactivated influenza vaccine. TCRdb passed the RT-PCR reads through MiXCR, listing each CDR3 protein once. Among 610,000 or so distinct CDR3 sequences listed, roughly 15% were seen once. Specimen: PBMCs from blood, collected 11 to 12 days after vaccination. The receptors here all came from a man aged 45 to 65 who received an inactivated influenza vaccine. Each CDR3 is given with its conserved first and last residue. A D gene is named only where the DNA matches it firmly. Some rows have no size entry. The others give once, few or many, or a class for an expanded clone.

j_gene: TRBJ2-2
v_gene: TRBV15
abundance: .
d_gene: .
CDR3aa: CATSRQNTGELLF

j_gene: TRBJ1-1
v_gene: TRBV12-2
abundance: few
d_gene: .
CDR3aa: CASRSGDTEAFF

j_gene: TRBJ2-5
v_gene: TRBV5-4
abundance: many
d_gene: .
CDR3aa: CASSLLGTPPQETQYF

j_gene: TRBJ2-3
v_gene: TRBV14
abundance: .
d_gene: TRBD2
CDR3aa: CASSQGGWTRSDTQYF

j_gene: TRBJ2-1
v_gene: TRBV28
abundance: .
d_gene: TRBD2
CDR3aa: CASRATSGRDHEQFF

j_gene: TRBJ2-7
v_gene: TRBV27
abundance: many
d_gene: .
CDR3aa: CASRRAGLYEQYF

j_gene: TRBJ2-7
v_gene: TRBV29-1
abundance: few
d_gene: .
CDR3aa: CSVGLWSSYEQYF

j_gene: TRBJ1-5
v_gene: TRBV29-1
abundance: few
d_gene: .
CDR3aa: CSGGDSNQPQHF

j_gene: TRBJ1-1
v_gene: TRBV3-1
abundance: few
d_gene: TRBD1
CDR3aa: CASTLGDSMNTEAFF

j_gene: TRBJ2-3
v_gene: TRBV12-3/TRBV12-4
abundance: few
d_gene: TRBD2
CDR3aa: CASKEPSSGGAADTQYF

j_gene: TRBJ2-4
v_gene: TRBV2
abundance: many
d_gene: TRBD1
CDR3aa: CAGGQGENIQYF

j_gene: TRBJ2-5
v_gene: TRBV4-2
abundance: few
d_gene: TRBD2
CDR3aa: CASSQGLAGVETQYF

j_gene: TRBJ1-1
v_gene: TRBV9
abundance: few
d_gene: .
CDR3aa: CASSVLMNTEAFF

j_gene: TRBJ1-5
v_gene: TRBV24-1
abundance: few
d_gene: .
CDR3aa: CATSDSSGGEQPQHF

j_gene: TRBJ2-7
v_gene: TRBV10-3
abundance: few
d_gene: TRBD2
CDR3aa: CAISESQAGVAEQYF

j_gene: TRBJ1-2
v_gene: TRBV7-2
abundance: few
d_gene: .
CDR3aa: CASSWGAGTLSYGYTF